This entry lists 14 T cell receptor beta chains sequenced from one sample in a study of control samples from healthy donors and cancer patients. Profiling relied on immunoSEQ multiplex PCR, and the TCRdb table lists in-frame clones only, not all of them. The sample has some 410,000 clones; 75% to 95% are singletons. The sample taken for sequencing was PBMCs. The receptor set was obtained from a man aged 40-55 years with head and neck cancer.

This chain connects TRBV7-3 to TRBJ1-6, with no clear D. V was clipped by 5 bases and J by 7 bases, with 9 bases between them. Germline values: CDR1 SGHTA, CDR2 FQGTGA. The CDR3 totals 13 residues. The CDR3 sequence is CASSPVFNSPLHF. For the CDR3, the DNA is TGTGCCAGCAGCCCTGTCTTCAATTCACCCCTCCACTTT.

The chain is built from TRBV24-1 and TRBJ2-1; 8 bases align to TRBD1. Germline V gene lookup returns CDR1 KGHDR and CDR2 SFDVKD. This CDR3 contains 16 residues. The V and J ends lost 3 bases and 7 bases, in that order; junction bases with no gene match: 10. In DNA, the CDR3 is TGTGCCACCAGTGATCCGGGACAGGAGGGTGGAAATGAGCAGTTCTTC. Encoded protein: CATSDPGQEGGNEQFF.

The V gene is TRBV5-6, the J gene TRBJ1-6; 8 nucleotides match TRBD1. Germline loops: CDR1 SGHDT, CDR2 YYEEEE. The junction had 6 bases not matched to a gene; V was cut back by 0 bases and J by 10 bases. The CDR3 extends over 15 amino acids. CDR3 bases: TGTGCCAGCAGCTTGGGGACAGGGATAGGGTCACCCCTCCACTTT. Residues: CASSLGTGIGSPLHF.

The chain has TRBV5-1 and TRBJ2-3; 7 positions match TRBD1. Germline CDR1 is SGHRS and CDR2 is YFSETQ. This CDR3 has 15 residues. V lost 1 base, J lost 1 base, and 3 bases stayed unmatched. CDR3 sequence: CASSLTQGRTDTQYF. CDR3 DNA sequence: TGCGCCAGCAGCTTGACACAGGGGCGCACAGATACGCAGTATTTT.

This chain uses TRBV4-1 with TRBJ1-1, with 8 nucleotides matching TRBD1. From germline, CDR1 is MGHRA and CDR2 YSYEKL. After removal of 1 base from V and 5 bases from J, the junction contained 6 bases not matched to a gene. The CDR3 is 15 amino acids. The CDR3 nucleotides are TGCGCCAGCAGCCAAGGGTACAGGGGGAGGACTGAAGCTTTCTTT. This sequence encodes CASSQGYRGRTEAFF.

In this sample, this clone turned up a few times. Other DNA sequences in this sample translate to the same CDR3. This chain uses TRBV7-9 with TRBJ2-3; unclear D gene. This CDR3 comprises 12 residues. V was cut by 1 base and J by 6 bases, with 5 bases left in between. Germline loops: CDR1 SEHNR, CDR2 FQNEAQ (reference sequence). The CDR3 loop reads CASSLVGDTQYF. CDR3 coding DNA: TGTGCCAGCAGCTTAGTGGGGGATACGCAGTATTTT.

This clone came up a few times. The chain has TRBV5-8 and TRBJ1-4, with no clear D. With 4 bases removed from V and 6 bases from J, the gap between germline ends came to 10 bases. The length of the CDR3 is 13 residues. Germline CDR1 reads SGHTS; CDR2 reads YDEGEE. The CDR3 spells CASSTGLDEKLFF. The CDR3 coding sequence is TGTGCCAGCAGCACGGGTCTTGATGAAAAACTGTTTTTT.

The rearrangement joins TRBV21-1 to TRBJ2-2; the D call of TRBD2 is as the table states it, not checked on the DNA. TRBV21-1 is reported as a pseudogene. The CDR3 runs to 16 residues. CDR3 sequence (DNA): TGTGCCAGCAGCACACGGGTCTCGAATAGGACCGGGGAGCTGTTTTTT. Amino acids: CASSTRVSNRTGELFF.

For the CDR3, the DNA is TGTGCCACCAGTGATTTGCGGCGGAACACCGGGGAGCTGTTTTTT. It translates to CATSDLRRNTGELFF. The chain couples TRBV24-1 to TRBJ2-2; no firm D call. V gave up 0 bases and J gave up 1 base, with 5 bases separating them. The germline V gene encodes CDR1 KGHDR and CDR2 SFDVKD. This CDR3 spans 15 amino acids.

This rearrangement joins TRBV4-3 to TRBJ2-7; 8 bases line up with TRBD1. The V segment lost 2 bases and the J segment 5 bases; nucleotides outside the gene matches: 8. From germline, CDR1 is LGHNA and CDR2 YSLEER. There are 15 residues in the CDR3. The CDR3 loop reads CASSQLTGAKDEQYF. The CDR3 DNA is TGCGCCAGCAGCCAACTGACAGGGGCTAAGGACGAGCAGTACTTC.

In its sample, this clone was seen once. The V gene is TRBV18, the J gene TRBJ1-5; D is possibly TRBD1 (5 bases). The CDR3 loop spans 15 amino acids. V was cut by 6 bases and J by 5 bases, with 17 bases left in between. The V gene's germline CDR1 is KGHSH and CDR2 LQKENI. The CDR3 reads CASSYEWGLYQPQHF. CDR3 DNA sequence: TGTGCCAGCTCGTACGAGTGGGGCCTATATCAGCCCCAGCATTTT.

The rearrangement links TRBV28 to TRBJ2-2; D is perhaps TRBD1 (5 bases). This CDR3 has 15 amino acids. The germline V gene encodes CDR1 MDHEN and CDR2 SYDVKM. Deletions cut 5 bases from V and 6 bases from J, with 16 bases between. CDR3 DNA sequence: TGTGCCAGCAGTCCCTCCAGGGCAGGGCCCGGGGAGCTGTTTTTT. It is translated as CASSPSRAGPGELFF.

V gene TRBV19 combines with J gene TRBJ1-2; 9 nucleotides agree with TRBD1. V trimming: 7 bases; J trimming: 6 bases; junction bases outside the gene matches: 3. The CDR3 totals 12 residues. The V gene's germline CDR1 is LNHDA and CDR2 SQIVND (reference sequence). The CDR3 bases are TGTGCCAGTACACAGGGGGCGAATGGCTACACCTTC. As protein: CASTQGANGYTF.

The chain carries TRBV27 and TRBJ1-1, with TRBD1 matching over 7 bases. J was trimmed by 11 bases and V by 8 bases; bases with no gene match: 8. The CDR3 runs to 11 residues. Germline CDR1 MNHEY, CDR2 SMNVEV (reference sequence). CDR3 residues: CASGTGEGAFF. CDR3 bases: TGTGCCAGCGGTACAGGGGAGGGGGCTTTCTTT.